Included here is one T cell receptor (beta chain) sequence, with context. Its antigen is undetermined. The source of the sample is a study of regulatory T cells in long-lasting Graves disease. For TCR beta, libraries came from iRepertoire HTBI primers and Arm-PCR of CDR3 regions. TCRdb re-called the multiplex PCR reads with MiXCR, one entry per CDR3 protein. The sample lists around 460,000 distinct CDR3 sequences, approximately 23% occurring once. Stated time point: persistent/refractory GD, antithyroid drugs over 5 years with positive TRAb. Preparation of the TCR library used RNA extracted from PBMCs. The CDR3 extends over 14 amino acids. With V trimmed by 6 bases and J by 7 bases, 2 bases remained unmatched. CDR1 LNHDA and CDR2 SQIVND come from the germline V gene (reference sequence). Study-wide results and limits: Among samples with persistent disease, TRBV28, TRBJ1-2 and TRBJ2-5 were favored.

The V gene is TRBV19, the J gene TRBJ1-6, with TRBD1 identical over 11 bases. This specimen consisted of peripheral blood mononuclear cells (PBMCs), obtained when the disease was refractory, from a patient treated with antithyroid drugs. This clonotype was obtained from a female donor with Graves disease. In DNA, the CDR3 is TGTGCCAGTAGGGGGACAGGGGGGAATTCACCCCTCCACTTT. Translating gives CASRGTGGNSPLHF.